This note documents a single T cell receptor (beta chain) sequence. This sample was taken from a study of blood T cell repertoires in COVID-19. Background on the study: T cells, B-cell-depleted T cells, or PBMCs supplied cDNA or gDNA.

In Seattle, patients joined the study during active infection and were tracked longitudinally. As processed by the authors: Estimates of nucleated cell counts were drawn from the amplification of reference gene primers. Some clones are missing from TCRdb's copy, which holds only in-frame ones; the method was immunoSEQ multiplex PCR. D and trimming were read from the DNA, whereas the V and J calls and clone size are those reported in that table. The sample shows more than 150,000 clones, 81% of them seen only once. This TCR came from a woman of 80 years or more with COVID-19, enrolled during active disease. Sequenced sample: peripheral blood.

CDR3 sequence reads: CASSVLTGKDTQYF. The CDR3 coding sequence is TGTGCCAGCAGCGTCTTGACAGGGAAAGATACGCAGTATTTT. The rearrangement links TRBV9 to TRBJ2-3; TRBD1 matches 7 bases. Germline CDR1 reads SGDLS; CDR2 reads YYNGEE. The CDR3 totals 14 residues. The J segment lost 5 bases and the V segment lost 2 bases, leaving 5 bases of the junction unmatched.